Described below is a single T cell receptor (beta chain) sequence and its context. The CDR3 runs 14 residues. With V trimmed by 7 bases and J by 4 bases, 7 bases remained unmatched. Germline CDR1 reads MNHEY; CDR2 reads SVGAGI. This specimen comes from a study of blood T cell repertoires in COVID-19. About the research overall: Whether acute or convalescent, the COVID-19 samples came from the United States, Italy and Spain. In each case, the material was cDNA or gDNA derived from T cells, B-cell-depleted T cells, or PBMCs.

Per the original data handling: It was from reference gene primer amplification that nucleated cell counts were estimated. The repertoire was sequenced with immunoSEQ multiplex PCR; TCRdb's copy has only in-frame clones and lacks some. The DNA gave D and trimming, while V, J and clone size come from that table. The sample lists more than 250,000 clones, approximately 86% seen once, with more than 0.55% in the top ten. J is TRBJ1-2 and V is TRBV6-5; 9 bases line up with TRBD1. Material for sequencing was peripheral blood. The sequence was obtained from a human donor in a cohort sampled during active COVID-19. CDR3 DNA: TGTGCCAGCATGAAGGGACAGGGAGTCTATGGCTACACCTTC. Encoded protein: CASMKGQGVYGYTF.